This T cell receptor (beta chain) was captured by sequencing in a study of identical twins. This clonotype was picked up a small number of times. The antigen is undetermined. Study-wide findings and caveats: Diverse VJ usage suggested most zero-insertion clonotypes were not invariant T cells. Instead of following the same donors, the conclusions were based on cross-sectional statistical analysis.

Per the germline V gene, CDR1 is LNHNV and CDR2 is YYDKDF (reference sequence). V gave up 1 base and J gave up 1 base; unmatched junction bases: 15. The CDR3 contains 21 residues. TCRdb re-called the 5' RACE reads with MiXCR, one entry per CDR3 protein. The sample gives 250,000 to 350,000 distinct CDR3 sequences, around 9.7% of which show up once; about 7.1% is in the top ten. These same data were also listed under a study on yellow fever vaccine responses in identical twins.

The sequenced sample was CD8+ T cells sorted from blood. The origin of this receptor is a woman between 18 and 30 years old in good health. The J gene is TRBJ2-1, the V gene TRBV15; 11 nucleotides agree with TRBD2. The CDR3 spells CATSRALLAGVEDRSYNEQFF. The CDR3 region has the DNA TGTGCCACCAGCAGAGCTTTACTAGCGGGGGTCGAAGATCGATCCTACAATGAGCAGTTCTTC.